Shown below are 31 T cell receptor beta chains from a single sample sequenced in a study of tumor-infiltrating lymphocytes in primary liver carcinoma. TCR beta cDNA was made from 500 ng total RNA with a constant-region primer. Libraries for TCR beta were built through three nested multiplex PCR rounds, which together made up a slightly modified ARM-PCR procedure. The study ran its first two PCR rounds for roughly 9 cycles each, using TRBV1-TRBV30 forward primers and a C-beta reverse primer. TCRdb reanalysed the multiplex PCR reads using MiXCR and keeps one entry per CDR3 protein. This table holds approximately 120,000 distinct CDR3 sequences, 64% found once. DNA and RNA were both co-extracted from around 20-30 mg of bulk tissue that had not been sorted. Specimen: liver tumor tissue from sampling region 3. The subset is: tumor region T3, left-lateral pole. Receptor source: a woman aged 55-69 years with primary liver carcinoma and hepatitis B virus infection.

This clonotype was observed a single time. One junction end disagrees with the germline gene, perhaps due to a read error. This chain connects TRBV10-3 to TRBJ2-3; perhaps D is TRBD1 or TRBD2 (5 bases each). CDR1 is ENHRY, CDR2 SYGVKD, per germline. The CDR3 has 16 residues. This CDR3 reads CAISAPLTGRTDTQYF. In DNA, the CDR3 is TGCGCCATCAGTGCCCCCCTGACGGGGCGTACAGATACGCAGTATTTT.

Remarks on this clonotype: The junction departs from germline at one end; a sequencing error may be responsible. This rearrangement joins TRBV20-1 to TRBJ2-7, with TRBD2 identical over 7 bases. CDR1 is DFQATT and CDR2 is SNEGSKA in the germline V gene (reference sequence). The CDR3 covers 15 residues. The CDR3 DNA reads TGCAGTCCTAGAGTGAGACTAGCACATCCCTACGAGCAGTACTTC. This translates into CSPRVRLAHPYEQYF.

A note on this clonotype: A much more abundant neighbour one base away suggests this may be a read error. The chain recombines TRBV7-9 with TRBJ2-5, with TRBD2 matching over 10 bases. CDR3 length: 15 residues. Germline loops: CDR1 SEHNR, CDR2 FQNEAQ (reference sequence). The CDR3 bases are TGTACCAGCAGCTACGTAGCGGGAGGACGAGAGACCCAGTACTTC. It codes for CTSSYVAGGRETQYF.

With respect to this clonotype: At one boundary the junction diverges from the germline segment, which might be a read error. This rearrangement joins TRBV4-1 to TRBJ2-7, with D unresolved. The germline CDR1 and CDR2 sequences are MGHRA and YSYEKL. The length of the CDR3 is 18 residues. The CDR3 nucleotides read TGCGCCAGCAACCAAGATCAGAATCGGGCCGCCCTTTTATACGAGCAGTACTTC. It translates to CASNQDQNRAALLYEQYF.

The chain couples TRBV6-5 to TRBJ1-1, with no clear D. V was pared by 6 bases and J by 5 bases, with 16 bases between. The CDR3 is 14 amino acids. CDR1 is MNHEY and CDR2 is SVGAGI in the germline V gene. CDR3 sequence: CASRTLAGFTEAFF. The CDR3 DNA follows: TGTGCCAGCAGAACCCTGGCAGGTTTTACTGAAGCTTTCTTT.

The V call is TRBV18, the J call TRBJ2-3; D is uncertain. CDR3 length equals 14 residues. Trimming shortened V by 3 bases and J by 1 base, and 8 bases separated the two germline ends. From germline, CDR1 is KGHSH and CDR2 LQKENI. CDR3 DNA: TGTGCCAGCTCACCGGGAAGCGGCACAGATACGCAGTATTTT. Its translation is CASSPGSGTDTQYF.

In regard to this clonotype: The conserved closing phenylalanine or tryptophan is absent in this CDR3, likely reflecting a read error. The V and J genes are TRBV28 and TRBJ2-1; D unclear. This CDR3 is built from 14 residues. Trimming removed 3 bases from V and 5 bases from J, with 11 bases in between. The germline V gene encodes CDR1 MDHEN and CDR2 SYDVKM. CDR3 nucleotides: TGTGCCAGCAGTTTCAGGCGAACCCACAATGAGCAGTTCTAC. Translation: CASSFRRTHNEQFY.

This clonotype was found once. This chain connects TRBV6-5 to TRBJ1-4, with 9 bases fitting TRBD1. The germline V gene has CDR1 MNHEY and CDR2 SVGAGI. CDR3 length: 15 residues. The V gene end was trimmed by 3 bases and the J gene end by 6 bases; junction bases not matched to a gene: 5. The CDR3 sequence is CASSYTGGSDEKLFF. CDR3 nucleotides: TGTGCCAGCAGTTATACAGGGGGCTCCGATGAAAAACTGTTTTTT.

This clonotype has only one observation. Here the CDR3 reads CASSFTGASSGNSIYF. The CDR3 bases are TGTGCCAGCAGCTTTACAGGGGCCAGCTCTGGAAACAGTATATATTTT. The rearrangement links TRBV11-2 to TRBJ1-3; 7 nucleotides align to TRBD1. The J segment lost 13 bases and the V segment lost 3 bases, leaving 18 bases of the junction unmatched. Per the germline V gene, CDR1 is SGHAT and CDR2 is FQNNGV. The CDR3 loop spans 16 amino acids.

The rearrangement links TRBV5-1 to TRBJ2-5; D unclear. V gave up 0 bases and J gave up 3 bases, with 9 bases separating them. The CDR3 spans 14 residues. In germline, CDR1 is SGHRS, CDR2 YFSETQ. CDR3 protein: CASSLEKWEETQYF. As DNA, the CDR3 is TGCGCCAGCAGCTTGGAGAAGTGGGAAGAGACCCAGTACTTC.

This clonotype appeared a few times. The genes are TRBV28 and TRBJ1-5; a possible D gene is TRBD1 (5 bases). This CDR3 contains 17 residues. Trimming took off 6 bases at V and 7 bases at J, with 25 bases between the two ends. Germline loops: CDR1 MDHEN, CDR2 SYDVKM. The CDR3 coding sequence is TGTGCCAGCAGCCTCATCCCCGGGACCGGAACCTGGCAGCCCCAGCATTTT. This gives the protein CASSLIPGTGTWQPQHF.

CDR3 region: CASSPVGFWPQHF. The CDR3 DNA reads as TGTGCCAGCAGCCCAGTGGGTTTCTGGCCCCAGCATTTT. The J gene is TRBJ1-5, the V gene TRBV7-2, with D uncertain. The ends were cut back, 5 bases at V and 9 bases at J, with 14 bases in the middle. This CDR3 contains 13 residues. Germline V gives CDR1 SGHTA, CDR2 FQGNSA. The full variable domain, its missing parts supplied by reference TRBV7-2 and TRBJ1-5, is GAGVSQSPSNKVTEKGKDVELRCDPISGHTALYWYRQSLGQGLEFLIYFQGNSAPDKSGLPSDRFSAERTGGSVSTLTIQRTQQEDSAVYLCASSPVGFWPQHFGDGTRLSIL.

Note on this clonotype: A much larger clone is a single base away; this may be a read error. This chain uses TRBV14 with TRBJ1-1; D is unresolved. Germline V lookup: CDR1 SGHDN, CDR2 FVKESK. V dropped 0 bases and J dropped 13 bases, with 18 bases sitting between them. The CDR3 loop spans 14 amino acids. CDR3 bases: TGTGCCAGCAGCCAAGATGGGAGGGTTTTTCGAGGTTTCTTT. Amino acids: CASSQDGRVFRGFF. Filled out from reference TRBV14 and TRBJ1-1, the complete variable domain reads EAGVTQFPSHSVIEKGQTVTLRCDPISGHDNLYWYRRVMGKEIKFLLHFVKESKQDESGMPNNRFLAERTGGTYSTLKVQPAELEDSGVYFCASSQDGRVFRGFFGQGTRLTVV.

This clonotype was counted ten times or more. The chain uses TRBV29-1 and TRBJ1-2, with TRBD1 as a possible D gene (5 bases). This CDR3 has 13 residues. Germline CDR1 SQVTM, CDR2 ANQGSEA. The V and J ends lost 6 bases and 3 bases respectively, with 14 bases between them. This CDR3 reads CSVGTPIDYGYTF. Written as DNA, the CDR3 is TGCAGCGTCGGGACCCCCATAGACTATGGCTACACCTTC.

Details on this clonotype: Germline and junction disagree at one end, which may indicate a read error. This chain links TRBV7-9 with TRBJ1-1; D not resolved. Per germline, CDR1 SEHNR and CDR2 FQNEAQ (reference sequence). This CDR3 spans 13 amino acids. The CDR3, as DNA: TGTGTCAGCAGCTCGGGGTCCTTCACTGAAGCTTTCTTT. Translated, it gives CVSSSGSFTEAFF.

The rearrangement links TRBV11-2 to TRBJ2-2; 11 bases match TRBD2. The germline gives CDR1 SGHAT, CDR2 FQNNGV. V was clipped by 6 bases and J by 5 bases; unmatched bases: 5. The CDR3 is 15 residues long. The CDR3 here is CASRLGLAVTGELFF. CDR3 bases: TGTGCCAGCAGATTGGGACTAGCGGTTACCGGGGAGCTGTTTTTT.

A word on this clonotype: Germline is not matched at one junction end, which may reflect a read error. V gene TRBV11-2 combines with J gene TRBJ2-7, with D perhaps matching TRBD2 (5 bases). Per germline, CDR1 SGHAT and CDR2 FQNNGV. The CDR3 loop spans 15 amino acids. The CDR3 sequence is CASSLNRGTYYERYF. The CDR3 bases are TGTGCCAGCAGCCTTAATCGGGGAACCTACTACGAGCGGTACTTC.

Notes on this clonotype: Possible read error: a much larger clone is one base away. The chain has TRBV10-3 and TRBJ1-2, with D possibly being TRBD1 (5 bases). Per germline, CDR1 ENHRY and CDR2 SYGVKD. This CDR3 spans 12 amino acids. CDR3 sequence (DNA): TGTGTCATCAGTTACTCCGGGACGGCCGGCACCTTC. Its protein is CVISYSGTAGTF.

To note about this clonotype: At one end the junction does not follow the germline gene, possibly because of a read error. The rearrangement links TRBV11-3 to TRBJ1-1; 7 bases are a match to TRBD1. The CDR3 covers 12 residues. The germline V gene has CDR1 SGHNT and CDR2 YENEEA. Written as DNA, the CDR3 is TGTGCCTGCAGCGAGGACAGGATGCGGGCTTTCTTT. It translates to CACSEDRMRAFF.

Comment on this clonotype: Just one base apart from a much larger clone, this may be a read error. V and J are TRBV6-6 and TRBJ2-2; D perhaps matches TRBD1 (5 bases). This CDR3 has 14 amino acids. The germline gives CDR1 MNHNY, CDR2 SVGAGI (reference sequence). CDR3 residues: CASMWGRNTRELFF. DNA for the CDR3: TGTGCCAGCATGTGGGGCCGGAACACCCGGGAGCTGTTTTTT.

Comment on this clonotype: An end of the junction differs from the germline gene, which may be a read error. The chain employs TRBV29-1 and TRBJ2-7; 7 bases match TRBD2. Germline V CDR1 and CDR2: SQVTM, ANQGSEA. The CDR3 is made up of 15 amino acids. In DNA, the CDR3 is TGCAGTGTTGAGGGACTAACGGGAGTTGACGACGAGCAGTACTTC. Residues: CSVEGLTGVDDEQYF.

A few counts support this clonotype. A much larger clone is a single base away; this may be a read error. The rearrangement uses TRBV6-5 and TRBJ2-1, with 9 bases matching TRBD2. Germline assignment: CDR1 MNHEY and CDR2 SVGAGI. The CDR3 has 14 residues. Losses at the gene ends were 2 bases for V and 9 bases for J; bases not matched to a gene: 5. DNA for the CDR3: TGTGCCAGCAGTTACACTCGGCGGGAGGGTGAGCAGTTCTTC. Translated: CASSYTRREGEQFF.

As to this clonotype: A much bigger clone sits one base away, suggesting this may be a read error. The CDR3 does not close with the conserved phenylalanine or tryptophan, likely indicating a read error. The chain has TRBV5-4 and TRBJ2-7, with 9 bases matching TRBD2. Germline CDR1 SGHNT, CDR2 YYREEE (reference sequence). The CDR3 sequence is 16 residues long. Germline trimming cut 4 bases from V and 4 bases from J; bases unmatched to any gene: 12. The CDR3 bases are TGTGCCAGCAGCCTAGGTCGGTCGCGGGAGGGGTACGAGCAGTACTTG. Its translation: CASSLGRSREGYEQYL.

This clonotype was seen ten or more times. J is TRBJ1-1 and V is TRBV19, with unresolved D. There are 17 residues in the CDR3. Germline CDR1 LNHDA, CDR2 SQIVND (reference sequence). Trimming removed 6 bases at V and 1 base at J, with 21 bases between. CDR3 in DNA: TGTGCCAGTAGAAACCTATTTCAAGTGGGTACGAACACTGAAGCTTTCTTT. This codes for CASRNLFQVGTNTEAFF.

The chain couples TRBV28 to TRBJ2-1; the D gene is possibly TRBD1 (8 bases). Germline V gene lookup returns CDR1 MDHEN and CDR2 SYDVKM. The CDR3 is made up of 14 amino acids. Deletions cut 4 bases from V and 10 bases from J, with 17 bases between. CDR3 sequence (DNA): TGTGCCAGCAGTTACCTCAACAGGGGGGGCGAGCAGTTCTTC. Translating it yields CASSYLNRGGEQFF.

The CDR3 DNA is TGCAGCGTGAGAGAAAGGGGCTATGGCTACACCTTC. Translated: CSVRERGYGYTF. V and J are TRBV29-1 and TRBJ1-2; D might be TRBD1 (5 bases). With 6 bases removed from V and 4 bases from J, the gap between germline ends came to 12 bases. The CDR3 is made up of 12 amino acids. In germline, CDR1 is SQVTM, CDR2 ANQGSEA.

Comment on this clonotype: This could be a read error, since a much larger clone is one nucleotide away. J is TRBJ2-5 and V is TRBV14, with D perhaps assigned TRBD1 or TRBD2 (5 bases each). The CDR3 totals 15 residues. Germline CDR1 SGHDN, CDR2 FVKESK. In DNA, the CDR3 is TGTGCCAGCAGCCAAGGGCCGGGACCAGAAGAGATCCAGTACTTC. Encoded protein: CASSQGPGPEEIQYF. Using reference TRBV14 and TRBJ2-5 for the parts outside the CDR3, the full variable domain is EAGVTQFPSHSVIEKGQTVTLRCDPISGHDNLYWYRRVMGKEIKFLLHFVKESKQDESGMPNNRFLAERTGGTYSTLKVQPAELEDSGVYFCASSQGPGPEEIQYFGPGTRLLVL.

Of note for this clonotype: This may be a read error, as it is one base from a much larger clone. The chain carries TRBV7-8 and TRBJ2-3, with TRBD2 identical over 8 bases. CDR3 length: 15 residues. Germline CDR1 reads SGHVS; CDR2 reads FQNEAQ. DNA for the CDR3: TGTGCCGGCAGCTCTAAGCGGGAGTTGTCAGATACGCAGTATTTT. It encodes CAGSSKRELSDTQYF.

Of note for this clonotype: A read error may produce the germline difference seen at one junction end. The chain has TRBV4-2 and TRBJ2-5; maybe TRBD1 (6 bases). This CDR3 is 16 amino acids long. Germline V gene sequence: CDR1 LGHNA, CDR2 YNFKEQ. This CDR3 reads CANSQGLMDTGETQYF. The DNA for the CDR3 is TGTGCCAACAGCCAAGGCCTCATGGACACAGGGGAGACCCAGTACTTC.

A word on this clonotype: Likely a read error: the CDR3 ends without its conserved phenylalanine or tryptophan. The CDR3 DNA is TGTGCCAGCAGTGACCCAAGCGGGACCTCCTACAATGAGCAGTTCTTA. Residues: CASSDPSGTSYNEQFL. This rearrangement joins TRBV6-1 to TRBJ2-1; the match to TRBD2 covers 7 bases. From germline, CDR1 is MNHNS and CDR2 SASEGT. J was trimmed by 0 bases and V by 3 bases; bases with no gene match: 5. The CDR3 covers 16 residues.

With respect to this clonotype: At one of its ends the junction is not consistent with the germline gene, which may arise from a read error. This sequence joins TRBV11-3 and TRBJ1-1, with a possible D match to TRBD1 (6 bases). Germline loops: CDR1 SGHNT, CDR2 YENEEA. The CDR3 totals 14 residues. The CDR3: CASSPGQRGTEVFF. The CDR3 nucleotides are TGTGCCAGCAGCCCTGGACAGCGTGGCACTGAAGTTTTCTTT.